This T cell receptor beta chain was identified during a study of blood T cell repertoires in COVID-19. Two negative PCRs, clearance, or symptom resolution were required of recovered Cohort 3 donors. Produced via immunoSEQ multiplex PCR; TCRdb's table is partial and in-frame only. Seen here are about 180,000 clones, roughly 86% observed once, and the top ten hold around 8.6%. Germline V gene sequence: CDR1 LNHDA, CDR2 SQIVND (reference sequence). The CDR3 contains 16 residues. Trimming cost V 7 bases and J 1 base; bases outside gene matches: 7. Sequenced sample: PBMCs or T cells enriched from blood (not recorded which). The sequence came from a woman aged 25 to 39 who had recovered from COVID-19. The chain is built from TRBV19 and TRBJ1-6; TRBD1 agrees at 7 bases. CDR3 DNA sequence: TGTGCCAGTACACGACAGGGTGGGTCCTATAATTCACCCCTCCACTTT. Protein product: CASTRQGGSYNSPLHF.